The text below deals with one T cell receptor beta chain. What it binds is not known. This specimen belongs to a study of T-cell reconstitution after alpha-beta-depleted transplantation in children. Overall study results and limits: Newly made T cells mostly supplied T-cell counts and diversity one year after transplant. Several patients had high TCRbeta diversity at day 60; it came from surviving recipient T cells and thymic progenitors. Expanded graft clones numbering several hundred reportedly gave rise to alpha-beta T cells about two months after transplant.

The CDR3 spans 15 residues. V was pared by 5 bases and J by 2 bases, with 3 bases of the junction left unmatched. The germline CDR1 and CDR2 sequences are SGHAT and FQNNGV. A TCRbeta library incorporating unique molecular identifiers was prepared. TCRdb recomputed calls from the PCR reads with MiXCR, one row per CDR3 protein. The sample has about 250,000 distinct CDR3 sequences, roughly a quarter seen once; the top ten hold about 5%. The clonotype was recovered from a female patient between 2 and 10 years old who had a stem cell transplant for congenital amegakaryocytic thrombocytopenia, so the T cells may come from the graft donor. This rearrangement joins TRBV11-2 to TRBJ2-7, with 13 bases lining up with TRBD2. This specimen was PBMCs, mostly from graft donor cells, taken 360 days after TCRalphabeta/CD19-depleted stem cell transplant. The CDR3 region is CASSPTSGGAYEQYF. Here the CDR3 DNA reads TGTGCCAGCAGCCCCACTAGCGGGGGGGCCTACGAGCAGTACTTC. The variable domain in full, with the rest retrieved from reference TRBV11-2 and TRBJ2-7, is EAGVAQSPRYKIIEKRQSVAFWCNPISGHATLYWYQQILGQGPKLLIQFQNNGVVDDSQLPKDRFSAERLKGVDSTLKIQPAKLEDSAVYLCASSPTSGGAYEQYFGPGTRLTVT.